The entry below describes one T cell receptor beta chain. The entry originates in a study of blood T cell repertoires in COVID-19. About the research overall: Donors in the United States, Italy and Spain gave samples during acute or convalescent COVID-19. PBMCs, B-cell-depleted T cells, or T cells provided the cDNA or gDNA that made up the material.

The J segment lost 8 bases and the V segment lost 2 bases, leaving 6 bases of the junction unmatched. This CDR3 comprises 14 residues. Germline V gene sequence: CDR1 SGHNT, CDR2 YYREEE (reference sequence). As handled by the study authors: Scientists estimated how many nucleated cells there were by amplifying reference gene primers. TCRdb's table, derived via immunoSEQ multiplex PCR, lists solely in-frame clones and lacks some. Clone size and the V and J calls come from that table; the DNA yielded D and trimming. The sample lists about 150,000 clones, 87% seen once, with around 8.3% in the top ten. The source is a woman in her forties or fifties with active or convalescent COVID-19. What was sequenced was peripheral blood. V usage is TRBV5-4 and J usage is TRBJ1-2; 10 bases line up with TRBD1. CDR3 sequence reads: CASSFPGQGLGYTF. The CDR3 coding sequence is TGTGCCAGCAGCTTCCCGGGACAGGGGTTGGGCTACACCTTC.